This entry lists 9 T cell receptor beta chains sequenced from one sample in a study of T cell repertoires in cytomegalovirus infection. No antigen is known for these receptors. TCRdb itself ran the reads through MiXCR, one entry per CDR3 protein. The sample holds hundreds of thousands of distinct CDR3 sequences, roughly 36% seen once. Sequencing was performed on cultured PBMCs, taken from culture after CMV antigen stimulation. These TCRs come from a human donor in good health (CMV status not recorded). Some clones in this sample may be carry-over from other donors' samples.

For this clonotype: This sequence may be a read error, since a much larger clone differs from it by one base. The CDR3 ends on some other residue instead of the conserved phenylalanine or tryptophan, so this is likely a read error. The V call is TRBV12-3 or TRBV12-4, the J call TRBJ2-6; D is perhaps TRBD1 (5 bases). This CDR3 region has 15 residues. Deletions cut 2 bases from V and 4 bases from J, with 9 bases between. In DNA form, the CDR3 reads TGTGCCAGCAGTTTAAGGGGAACCGGGGCCAACGTCCTGACTTTA. It encodes CASSLRGTGANVLTL.

This clonotype has at least ten counts. This sequence joins TRBV7-2 and TRBJ2-2; no clear D gene. Germline CDR1 reads SGHTA; CDR2 reads FQGNSA. Trimming stripped 5 bases from V and 0 bases from J, with 19 bases between. The length of the CDR3 is 18 residues. The CDR3 DNA is TGTGCCAGCAGCCCCCCGATCTCTCTAGAGCCGAACACCGGGGAGCTGTTTTTT. It is translated as CASSPPISLEPNTGELFF.

This clonotype was picked up a small number of times. V gene TRBV5-4 combines with J gene TRBJ2-1; 9 nucleotides line up with TRBD2. CDR3 length: 15 residues. The J segment lost 5 bases and the V segment lost 4 bases, leaving 7 bases of the junction unmatched. Germline lookup yields CDR1 SGHNT and CDR2 YYREEE (reference sequence). CDR3 sequence reads: CASSHPSGVNNEQFF. DNA for the CDR3: TGTGCCAGCAGCCACCCTAGCGGGGTAAACAATGAGCAGTTCTTC. The entire variable domain, with the rest obtained from reference TRBV5-4 and TRBJ2-1, is as follows: ETGVTQSPTHLIKTRGQQVTLRCSSQSGHNTVSWYQQALGQGPQFIFQYYREEENGRGNFPPRFSGLQFPNYSSELNVNALELDDSALYLCASSHPSGVNNEQFFGPGTRLTVL.

In this sample, this clonotype turned up many times. The genes are TRBV7-2 and TRBJ2-3, with no clear D. Germline CDR1 reads SGHTA; CDR2 reads FQGNSA. V was pared by 2 bases and J by 5 bases, with 8 bases between. This CDR3 comprises 13 residues. CDR3 in DNA: TGTGCCAGCAGCTTAAATGATCAAGATACGCAGTATTTT. It translates to CASSLNDQDTQYF. Filled out from reference TRBV7-2 and TRBJ2-3, the complete variable domain reads GAGVSQSPSNKVTEKGKDVELRCDPISGHTALYWYRQSLGQGLEFLIYFQGNSAPDKSGLPSDRFSAERTGGSVSTLTIQRTQQEDSAVYLCASSLNDQDTQYFGPGTRLTVL.

This clonotype was seen a handful of times. The chain has TRBV11-2 and TRBJ2-7; TRBD2 matches at 10 bases. J was trimmed by 3 bases and V by 6 bases; bases with no gene match: 5. Looked up from germline, CDR1 is SGHAT and CDR2 is FQNNGV. The length of the CDR3 is 14 residues. Here the CDR3 DNA reads TGTGCCAGCAGGCCTATAGCGGGAGGCTACGAGCAGTACTTC. Its protein is CASRPIAGGYEQYF.

This clonotype was seen only a few times. The genes are TRBV14 and TRBJ2-3; D is perhaps TRBD2 (7 bases). Germline loops: CDR1 SGHDN, CDR2 FVKESK. The CDR3 contains 17 residues. With 0 bases removed from V and 6 bases from J, the gap between germline ends came to 19 bases. Written as DNA, the CDR3 is TGTGCCAGCAGCCAAGATCTCCTAGTGGGGGGGCTGGATACGCAGTATTTT. Protein sequence: CASSQDLLVGGLDTQYF.

The genes are TRBV3-1 and TRBJ2-7, with D possibly TRBD2 on 6 matching bases. Germline loops: CDR1 LGHDT, CDR2 YNNKEL (reference sequence). CDR3 length equals 13 residues. V lost 4 bases and J 7 bases, leaving 14 bases between the germline ends. The CDR3 reads CASSLGRGPEQYF. CDR3 sequence (DNA): TGTGCCAGCAGCCTCGGGAGAGGTCCAGAGCAGTACTTC.

This clonotype was detected ten times or more. The gene calls are TRBV7-2 and TRBJ2-7, with D tentatively TRBD1 or TRBD2 (5 bases each). The V and J ends lost 7 bases and 2 bases respectively, with 12 bases between them. Looked up from germline, CDR1 is SGHTA and CDR2 is FQGNSA. The CDR3 length is 13 residues. CDR3 in DNA: TGTGCCAGCACCCTCGGGGCCACCTACGAGCAGTACTTC. This translates into CASTLGATYEQYF.

The chain couples TRBV6-1 to TRBJ1-2, with TRBD1 as a possible D gene (6 bases). The CDR3 consists of 13 residues. Germline lookup yields CDR1 MNHNS and CDR2 SASEGT. The ends were cut back, 7 bases at V and 4 bases at J, with 13 bases in the middle. This chain's CDR3 is CASTNGQTYGYTF. CDR3 DNA: TGTGCCAGCACCAACGGACAGACCTATGGCTACACCTTC.